These T cell receptor beta chains were read from a single sample in a study of T-cell reconstitution after alpha-beta-depleted transplantation in children. TCRdb fed the PCR reads into MiXCR, producing one record per CDR3 protein. Among roughly 100,000 distinct CDR3 sequences listed, 4.5% to 7.5% were seen once. The sequences come from PBMCs, mostly from graft donor cells, collected 60 days after TCRalphabeta/CD19-depleted stem cell transplant. The receptor source for this set is a female patient aged 2-9 years who had a stem cell transplant for Fanconi anemia, so the T cells may come from the graft donor. The CDR3 runs from the conserved cysteine through the conserved F or W. The order of the fields is V gene, J gene, CDR3 protein.

TRBV6-2/TRBV6-3	TRBJ2-1	CASSYREGLAGGNEQFF
TRBV7-9	TRBJ2-2	CASVPAGGTITGELFF
TRBV20-1	TRBJ2-1	CSALDYNEQFF
TRBV16	TRBJ1-1	CASSQWGENTEAFF
TRBV12-3/TRBV12-4	TRBJ2-1	CASSSSARRFF
TRBV11-2	TRBJ2-4	CASRDRAKNIQYF
TRBV6-2/TRBV6-3	TRBJ1-5	CASRQGYNQPQHF
TRBV7-2	TRBJ1-3	CASSLRAASSGNTIYF
TRBV12-3/TRBV12-4	TRBJ1-5	CASSLSGGSGISNWPQHF
TRBV5-1	TRBJ1-2	CASSPDGPYGYTF
TRBV29-1	TRBJ2-7	CSVQGYGTGTYEQYF
TRBV9	TRBJ2-1	CASSVAKFETSGRNEQFF
TRBV20-1	TRBJ1-1	CSARDRVSEAFF
TRBV7-9	TRBJ2-5	CASSPAGSGRAQETQYF
TRBV28	TRBJ1-5	CASSPGDQPQHF
TRBV5-1	TRBJ1-2	CASSLERFNYGYTF
TRBV7-2	TRBJ2-5	CASSESAQTWWAQYF
TRBV5-1	TRBJ2-5	CASSLTGGGETQYF
TRBV4-2	TRBJ1-1	CASSQDLGDRTEAFF
TRBV29-1	TRBJ2-5	CSVEDTGGHNQETQYF
TRBV12-3/TRBV12-4	TRBJ1-1	CASSFLQGEAFF
TRBV7-2	TRBJ2-1	CASSRISPLYNEQFF
TRBV7-2	TRBJ2-5	CASSLVDRQETQYF
TRBV7-3	TRBJ2-3	CASSFQGTSPTDTQYF
TRBV10-3	TRBJ2-5	CAISEDRDGETQYF
TRBV20-1	TRBJ2-5	CSARGATYVQETQYF
TRBV3-1	TRBJ2-7	CASSQGTSGGYEQYF
TRBV10-3	TRBJ2-7	CAIRPDQGEGYEQYF
TRBV7-3	TRBJ2-1	CASSLGERKFF
TRBV6-2/TRBV6-3	TRBJ2-3	CASRPLAPPHTQYF
TRBV20-1	TRBJ2-2	CSAGEVGARTGELFF